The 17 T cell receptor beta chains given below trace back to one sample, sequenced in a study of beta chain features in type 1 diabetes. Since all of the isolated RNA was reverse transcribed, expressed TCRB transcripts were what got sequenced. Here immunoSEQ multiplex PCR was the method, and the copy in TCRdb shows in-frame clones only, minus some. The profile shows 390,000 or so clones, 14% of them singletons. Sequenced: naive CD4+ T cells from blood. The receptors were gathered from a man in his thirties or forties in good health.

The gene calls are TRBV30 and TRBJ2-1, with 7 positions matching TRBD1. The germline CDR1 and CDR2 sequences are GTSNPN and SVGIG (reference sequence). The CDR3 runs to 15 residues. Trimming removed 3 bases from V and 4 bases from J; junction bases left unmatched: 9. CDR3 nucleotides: TGTGCCTGGAGGCCCCAGGGGGAAACGTACAATGAGCAGTTCTTC. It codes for CAWRPQGETYNEQFF. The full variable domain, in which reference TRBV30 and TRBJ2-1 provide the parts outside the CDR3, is SQTIHQWPATLVQPVGSPLSLECTVEGTSNPNLYWYRQAAGRGLQLLFYSVGIGQISSEVPQNLSASRPQDRQFILSSKKLLLSDSGFYLCAWRPQGETYNEQFFGPGTRLTVL.

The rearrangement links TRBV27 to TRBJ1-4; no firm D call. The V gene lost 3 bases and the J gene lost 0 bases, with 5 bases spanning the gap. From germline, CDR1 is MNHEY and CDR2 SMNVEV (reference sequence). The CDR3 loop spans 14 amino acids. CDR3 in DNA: TGTGCCAGCAGTTTTGAAGCAACTAATGAAAAACTGTTTTTT. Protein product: CASSFEATNEKLFF.

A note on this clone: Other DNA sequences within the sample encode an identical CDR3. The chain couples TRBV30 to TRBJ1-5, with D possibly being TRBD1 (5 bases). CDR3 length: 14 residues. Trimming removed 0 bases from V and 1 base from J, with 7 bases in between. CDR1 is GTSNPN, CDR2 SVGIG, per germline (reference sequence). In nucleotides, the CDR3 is TGTGCCTGGAGTGTGGGGCAGAGCAATCAGCCCCAGCATTTT. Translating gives CAWSVGQSNQPQHF.

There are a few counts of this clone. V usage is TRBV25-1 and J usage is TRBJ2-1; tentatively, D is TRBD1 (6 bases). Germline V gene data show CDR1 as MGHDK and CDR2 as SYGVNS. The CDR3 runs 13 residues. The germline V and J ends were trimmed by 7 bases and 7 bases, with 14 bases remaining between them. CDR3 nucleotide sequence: TGTGCCAGCATAGGCAGGGGTGGGAATGAGCAGTTCTTC. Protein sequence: CASIGRGGNEQFF.

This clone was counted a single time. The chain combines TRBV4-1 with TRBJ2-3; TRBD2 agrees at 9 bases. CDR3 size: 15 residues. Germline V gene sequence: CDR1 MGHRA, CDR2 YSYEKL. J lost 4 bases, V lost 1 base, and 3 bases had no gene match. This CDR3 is CASSQVGLASDTQYF. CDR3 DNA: TGCGCCAGCAGCCAAGTCGGACTAGCGTCAGATACGCAGTATTTT.

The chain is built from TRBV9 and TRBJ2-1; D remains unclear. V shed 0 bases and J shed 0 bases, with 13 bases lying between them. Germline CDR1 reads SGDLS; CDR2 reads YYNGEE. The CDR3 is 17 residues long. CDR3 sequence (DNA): TGTGCCAGCAGCGTAGAACTCGGGTTGAGCTCCTACAATGAGCAGTTCTTC. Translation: CASSVELGLSSYNEQFF.

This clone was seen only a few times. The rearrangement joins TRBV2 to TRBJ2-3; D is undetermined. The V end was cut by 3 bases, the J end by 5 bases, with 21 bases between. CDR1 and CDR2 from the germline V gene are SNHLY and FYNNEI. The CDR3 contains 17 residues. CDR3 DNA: TGTGCCAGCAGTGATTTCAACTTCTTAGAAGGTGTAGATACGCAGTATTTT. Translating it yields CASSDFNFLEGVDTQYF.

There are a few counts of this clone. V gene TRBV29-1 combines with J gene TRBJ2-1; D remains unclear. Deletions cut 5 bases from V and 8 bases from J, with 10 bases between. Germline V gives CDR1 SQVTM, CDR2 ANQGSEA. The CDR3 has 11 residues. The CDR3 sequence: CSVKAGYEQFF. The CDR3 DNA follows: TGCAGCGTTAAGGCCGGATATGAGCAGTTCTTC.

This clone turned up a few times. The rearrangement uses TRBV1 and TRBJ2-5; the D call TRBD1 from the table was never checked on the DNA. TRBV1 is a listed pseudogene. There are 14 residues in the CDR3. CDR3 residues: CTSSQFVIPETQYF. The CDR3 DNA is TGCACCAGCAGCCAATTTGTCATCCCCGAGACCCAGTACTTC.

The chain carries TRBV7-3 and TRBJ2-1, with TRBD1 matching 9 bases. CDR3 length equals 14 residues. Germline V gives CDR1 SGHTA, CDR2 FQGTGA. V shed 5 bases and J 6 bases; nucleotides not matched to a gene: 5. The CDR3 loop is CASSPGTGSNEQFF. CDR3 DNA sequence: TGTGCCAGCAGCCCCGGGACAGGGTCCAATGAGCAGTTCTTC.

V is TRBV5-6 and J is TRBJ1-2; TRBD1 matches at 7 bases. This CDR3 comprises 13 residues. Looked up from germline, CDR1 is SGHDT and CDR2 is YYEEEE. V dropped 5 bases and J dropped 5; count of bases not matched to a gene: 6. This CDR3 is CASSTDRKYGYTF. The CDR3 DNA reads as TGTGCCAGCAGTACGGACAGGAAGTATGGCTACACCTTC.

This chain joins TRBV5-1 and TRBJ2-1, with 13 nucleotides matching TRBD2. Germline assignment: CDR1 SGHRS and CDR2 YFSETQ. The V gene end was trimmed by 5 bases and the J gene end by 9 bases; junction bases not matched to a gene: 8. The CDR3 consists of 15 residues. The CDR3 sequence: CASRPTSGRAGEQFF. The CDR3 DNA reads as TGCGCCAGCAGACCTACTAGCGGGAGGGCAGGTGAGCAGTTCTTC.

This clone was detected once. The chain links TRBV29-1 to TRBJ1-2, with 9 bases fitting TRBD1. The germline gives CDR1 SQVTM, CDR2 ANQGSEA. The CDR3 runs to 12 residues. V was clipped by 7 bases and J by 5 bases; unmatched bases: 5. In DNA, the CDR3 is TGCAGCGCGGGACAGGGAGAGTATGGCTACACCTTC. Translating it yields CSAGQGEYGYTF.

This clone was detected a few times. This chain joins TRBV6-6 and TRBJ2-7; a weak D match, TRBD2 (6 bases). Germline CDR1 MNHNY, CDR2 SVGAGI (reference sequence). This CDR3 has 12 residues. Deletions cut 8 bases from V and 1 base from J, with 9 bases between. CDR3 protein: CASSGGSYEQYF. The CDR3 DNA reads TGTGCCAGCTCCGGGGGATCCTACGAGCAGTACTTC.

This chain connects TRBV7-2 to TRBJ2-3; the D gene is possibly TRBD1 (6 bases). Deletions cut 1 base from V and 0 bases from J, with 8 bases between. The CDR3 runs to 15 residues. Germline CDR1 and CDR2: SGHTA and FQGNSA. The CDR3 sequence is CASSLGDTSTDTQYF. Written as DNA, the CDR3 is TGTGCCAGCAGCTTAGGGGACACTAGCACAGATACGCAGTATTTT.

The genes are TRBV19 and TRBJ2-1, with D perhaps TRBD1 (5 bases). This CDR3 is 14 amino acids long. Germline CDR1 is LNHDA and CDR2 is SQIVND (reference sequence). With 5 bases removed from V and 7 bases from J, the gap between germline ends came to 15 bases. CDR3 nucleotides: TGTGCCAGTAGTTACGGCAGGGCGAGTAATGAGCAGTTCTTC. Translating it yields CASSYGRASNEQFF.

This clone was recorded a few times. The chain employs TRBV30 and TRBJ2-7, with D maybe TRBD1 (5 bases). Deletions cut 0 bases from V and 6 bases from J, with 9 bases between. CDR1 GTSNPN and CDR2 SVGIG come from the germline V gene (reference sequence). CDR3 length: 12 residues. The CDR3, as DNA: TGTGCCTGGAGTGTAGGGGCCGGCGAGCAGTACGTC. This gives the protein CAWSVGAGEQYV.